A single sample is the source of the 8 T cell receptor beta chains below, sequenced in a study of T cells in Graves' hyperthyroidism and ophthalmopathy. Amplification targeted TCR beta CDR3 regions from RNA transcripts. HTBI primers were used for first-round RT-PCR of the TCR CDR3. MiXCR was run by TCRdb on the multiplex PCR reads, yielding one entry per CDR3 protein. The profile shows hundreds of thousands of distinct CDR3 sequences, about a sixth of them singletons. Specimen: blood. These receptors originate from a middle-aged woman with Graves' ophthalmopathy.

The CDR3 bases are TGTGCCAGCTCACCAGATCGACAGGGCGGGAATCAGCCCCAGCATTTT. As protein: CASSPDRQGGNQPQHF. This rearrangement joins TRBV18 to TRBJ1-5; TRBD1 aligns across 7 bases. Germline V gene lookup returns CDR1 KGHSH and CDR2 LQKENI. The CDR3 contains 16 residues. The V gene end was trimmed by 2 bases and the J gene end by 4 bases; junction bases not matched to a gene: 8.

This clonotype came up once. This rearrangement joins TRBV11-2 to TRBJ1-2; TRBD1 matches at 10 bases. CDR3 size: 14 residues. The ends lost 5 bases at V and 3 bases at J; junction bases unmatched: 3. In germline, CDR1 is SGHAT, CDR2 FQNNGV. The CDR3 DNA is TGTGCCAGCAGCGACGGGACAGGGGACTATGGCTACACCTTC. This encodes CASSDGTGDYGYTF.

The chain employs TRBV5-6 and TRBJ2-7, with 9 bases matching TRBD2. Per the germline V gene, CDR1 is SGHDT and CDR2 is YYEEEE. This CDR3 is 15 amino acids long. V gave up 3 bases and J gave up 1 base; unmatched junction bases: 5. DNA of the CDR3: TGTGCCAGCAGCTGGACTAGCGACCGATCCTACGAGCAGTACTTC. Protein: CASSWTSDRSYEQYF. Supplemented by reference TRBV5-6 and TRBJ2-7, the full variable domain reads DAGVTQSPTHLIKTRGQQVTLRCSPKSGHDTVSWYQQALGQGPQFIFQYYEEEERQRGNFPDRFSGHQFPNYSSELNVNALLLGDSALYLCASSWTSDRSYEQYFGPGTRLTVT.

This clonotype was recorded many times. The rearrangement joins TRBV12-3 or TRBV12-4 to TRBJ1-1, with D perhaps matching TRBD1 (5 bases). The V end lost 5 bases, the J end lost 4 bases, and 17 bases lay between the germline ends. There are 15 residues in the CDR3. The CDR3 DNA follows: TGTGCCAGCAGTATCCGACAGTCACGGACCACTGAAGCTTTCTTT. This translates into CASSIRQSRTTEAFF.

This clonotype was detected a few times. The chain carries TRBV2 and TRBJ1-4, with D possibly matching TRBD1 (5 bases). Looked up from germline, CDR1 is SNHLY and CDR2 is FYNNEI. The CDR3 totals 15 residues. The germline V and J ends were trimmed by 7 bases and 0 bases, with 12 bases remaining between them. The CDR3 region has the DNA TGTGCCAGCATGGGGACCGTTGCAACTAATGAAAAACTGTTTTTT. The encoded protein is CASMGTVATNEKLFF.

The chain has TRBV6-1 and TRBJ2-3, with 7 nucleotides matching TRBD2. The length of the CDR3 is 14 residues. Germline V gene lookup returns CDR1 MNHNS and CDR2 SASEGT. With 7 bases clipped from V and 3 bases from J, the junction kept 7 bases outside the gene matches. This CDR3 reads CASKTAGETDTQYF. The CDR3 nucleotides are TGTGCCAGCAAAACCGCGGGAGAAACAGATACGCAGTATTTT.

The chain combines TRBV3-1 with TRBJ2-2; D is possibly TRBD1 (5 bases). Germline V gives CDR1 LGHDT, CDR2 YNNKEL (reference sequence). V dropped 6 bases and J dropped 7 bases, with 15 bases sitting between them. The CDR3 is 14 residues long. The CDR3 nucleotides read TGTGCCAGCAGGGAATCCAGGGTTAGCGGGGAGCTGTTTTTT. The encoded protein is CASRESRVSGELFF.

The chain uses TRBV12-3 or TRBV12-4 and TRBJ1-5, with D maybe TRBD1 (6 bases). CDR3 size: 15 residues. V lost 2 bases, J lost 10 bases, and 18 bases lay in between. Here the CDR3 reads CASSLLGRGLGPQHF. The CDR3 nucleotides are TGTGCCAGCAGTTTATTGGGCAGGGGATTAGGACCCCAGCATTTT.